The 23 T cell receptor beta chains below come from one sample, sequenced in a study of blood T cell repertoires in COVID-19. Only in-frame clones appear in the TCRdb table, and some are missing; sequencing was by immunoSEQ multiplex PCR. The sample shows 250,000 or so clones, less than 95% of them seen only once. Sequences were obtained from PBMCs or T cells enriched from blood (not recorded which). The source is a man aged 35 to 55 who had been exposed to COVID-19.

The chain combines TRBV5-8 with TRBJ1-6; no clear D gene. CDR3 length: 17 residues. Germline CDR1 reads SGHTS; CDR2 reads YDEGEE. V was shortened by 4 bases and J by 2 bases, with 16 bases between the two germline ends. CDR3 residues: CASSLREGVTYNSPLHF. The CDR3 DNA reads TGTGCCAGCAGCCTAAGGGAGGGAGTTACCTATAATTCACCCCTCCACTTT.

The chain recombines TRBV27 with TRBJ2-1, with TRBD1 matching over 7 bases. The CDR3 length is 13 residues. Looked up from germline, CDR1 is MNHEY and CDR2 is SMNVEV (reference sequence). This chain's CDR3 is CVSMGQSYNEQFF. The CDR3 region has the DNA TGTGTCTCGATGGGACAGAGCTACAATGAGCAGTTCTTC.

V and J are TRBV12-3 or TRBV12-4 and TRBJ1-2; D is undetermined. The CDR3 is 11 amino acids. Trimming shortened V by 3 bases and J by 6 bases, and 5 bases separated the two germline ends. CDR3 in amino acids: CASSFRDGYTF. The CDR3 DNA is TGTGCCAGCAGTTTTCGTGATGGCTACACCTTC.

The V call is TRBV15, the J call TRBJ2-1, with 7 bases lining up with TRBD1. V was clipped by 1 base and J by 8 bases; unmatched bases: 8. Germline CDR1 is LNHNV and CDR2 is YYDKDF (reference sequence). The CDR3 sequence is 15 residues long. The CDR3 region is CATSRARQGWDEQFF. CDR3 in DNA: TGTGCCACCAGCAGAGCGAGACAGGGCTGGGATGAGCAGTTCTTC.

The chain employs TRBV7-8 and TRBJ2-2; a weak D match, TRBD2 (5 bases). The V gene lost 2 bases and the J gene lost 7 bases, with 14 bases spanning the gap. The CDR3 runs to 15 residues. The germline V gene has CDR1 SGHVS and CDR2 FQNEAQ. The CDR3 nucleotides read TGTGCCAGCAGCTTAAAGCCGGGGATTCACGGGGAGCTGTTTTTT. As protein: CASSLKPGIHGELFF.

The chain uses TRBV7-9 and TRBJ1-2; D possibly corresponds to TRBD1 (5 bases). The CDR3 runs 14 residues. Germline V gene lookup returns CDR1 SEHNR and CDR2 FQNEAQ (reference sequence). V was shortened by 5 bases and J by 4 bases, with 14 bases between the two germline ends. The CDR3 nucleotides read TGTGCCAGCAGCCCCGGCAGGGTTGGCTATGGCTACACCTTC. Its translation is CASSPGRVGYGYTF.

V gene TRBV5-1 combines with J gene TRBJ2-1; D uncertain. The germline V gene encodes CDR1 SGHRS and CDR2 YFSETQ. The CDR3 extends over 13 amino acids. V was shortened by 0 bases and J by 7 bases, with 8 bases between the two germline ends. Here the CDR3 reads CASSLEFQNEQFF. CDR3 sequence (DNA): TGCGCCAGCAGCTTGGAATTCCAAAATGAGCAGTTCTTC. Full variable domain (outside the CDR3, taken from reference TRBV5-1 and TRBJ2-1): KAGVTQTPRYLIKTRGQQVTLSCSPISGHRSVSWYQQTPGQGLQFLFEYFSETQRNKGNFPGRFSGRQFSNSRSEMNVSTLELGDSALYLCASSLEFQNEQFFGPGTRLTVL.

The chain is built from TRBV7-9 and TRBJ2-7; TRBD1 might be the D (6 bases). The CDR3 covers 16 residues. Trimming stripped 2 bases from V and 2 bases from J, with 16 bases between. Germline V gene data show CDR1 as SEHNR and CDR2 as FQNEAQ (reference sequence). The CDR3 protein is CASSLPIGGWTYEQYF. In DNA form, the CDR3 reads TGTGCCAGCAGCTTACCCATAGGGGGTTGGACCTACGAGCAGTACTTC.

The chain joins TRBV7-9 to TRBJ2-2, with D perhaps matching TRBD2 (5 bases). Per the germline V gene, CDR1 is SEHNR and CDR2 is FQNEAQ (reference sequence). Trimming shortened V by 4 bases and J by 3 bases, and 12 bases separated the two germline ends. The length of the CDR3 is 15 residues. The CDR3 spells CASSSLAGHTGELFF. CDR3 DNA: TGTGCCAGCAGCTCACTCGCGGGTCACACCGGGGAGCTGTTTTTT.

The chain links TRBV28 to TRBJ2-7; 8 bases line up with TRBD1. Germline values: CDR1 MDHEN, CDR2 SYDVKM. The ends lost 4 bases at V and 7 bases at J; junction bases unmatched: 9. CDR3 size: 14 residues. The CDR3 region is CASSSDRGTGEQYF. CDR3 DNA: TGTGCCAGCAGTTCCGACAGGGGAACGGGAGAGCAGTACTTC.

This rearrangement joins TRBV2 to TRBJ1-6, with a weak D call TRBD1 (6 bases). V lost 4 bases, J lost 7 bases, and 11 bases lay in between. Germline loops: CDR1 SNHLY, CDR2 FYNNEI. The CDR3 extends over 14 amino acids. The CDR3 DNA sequence: TGTGCCAGCAGTGCCGGGACAAACAATTCACCCCTCCACTTT. Translation gives CASSAGTNNSPLHF.

V is TRBV28 and J is TRBJ2-1, with D uncertain. CDR1 MDHEN and CDR2 SYDVKM come from the germline V gene. V lost 6 bases, J lost 7 bases, and 7 bases lay in between. This CDR3 comprises 11 residues. The CDR3 sequence: CASRERNEQFF. The CDR3 region has the DNA TGTGCCAGCAGAGAGAGAAATGAGCAGTTCTTC.

This clone has more than one count but fewer than ten. The chain joins TRBV7-2 to TRBJ2-5; D possibly corresponds to TRBD1 (5 bases). The CDR3 length is 15 residues. Germline V gives CDR1 SGHTA, CDR2 FQGNSA. Trimming shortened V by 2 bases and J by 1 base, and 11 bases separated the two germline ends. Here the CDR3 DNA reads TGTGCCAGCAGCTTAATGACAGCGACCCAAGAGACCCAGTACTTC. Amino acids: CASSLMTATQETQYF.

The chain recombines TRBV4-3 with TRBJ2-2; 9 bases map to TRBD2. The CDR3 has 19 amino acids. The ends lost 0 bases at V and 1 base at J; junction bases unmatched: 9. From germline, CDR1 is LGHNA and CDR2 YSLEER. This CDR3 is CASSQDLLSGSLNTGELFF. The CDR3 DNA reads as TGCGCCAGCAGCCAAGATTTGCTTAGCGGGAGCCTGAACACCGGGGAGCTGTTTTTT.

The V gene is TRBV3-1 (or the pseudogene TRBV3-2), the J gene TRBJ2-5, with 9 bases matching TRBD1. Trimming took 3 bases from V and 4 from J; bases not matched to a gene: 0. Germline-derived CDR1 and CDR2 are LGHDT and YNNKEL (reference sequence). The CDR3 covers 13 residues. CDR3 protein: CASSQDRGETQYF. In nucleotides, the CDR3 is TGTGCCAGCAGCCAGGACAGGGGAGAGACCCAGTACTTC.

This sequence joins TRBV2 and TRBJ1-3; 7 positions match TRBD1. This CDR3 spans 15 amino acids. Germline trimming cut 5 bases from V and 2 bases from J; bases unmatched to any gene: 6. The germline V gene encodes CDR1 SNHLY and CDR2 FYNNEI. The CDR3 nucleotides are TGTGCCAGCAGTACCACAGGGGTGGCTGGAAACACCATATATTTT. As protein: CASSTTGVAGNTIYF.

The chain carries TRBV6-1 and TRBJ2-2, with D perhaps TRBD1 (6 bases). Germline-derived CDR1 and CDR2 are MNHNS and SASEGT. The CDR3 consists of 16 residues. The germline V and J ends were trimmed by 3 bases and 1 base, with 12 bases remaining between them. Written as DNA, the CDR3 is TGTGCCAGCAGTGACGCACAGGGTGGGAACACCGGGGAGCTGTTTTTT. Residues: CASSDAQGGNTGELFF.

The chain carries TRBV30 and TRBJ2-1; D perhaps matches TRBD2 (5 bases). CDR1 is GTSNPN, CDR2 SVGIG, per germline (reference sequence). The CDR3 covers 15 residues. Trimming left V 0 bases short and J 9 bases short, with 18 bases between. This CDR3 is CAWSVSAGGLVEQFF. The CDR3 coding sequence is TGTGCCTGGAGTGTATCTGCGGGTGGCTTAGTTGAGCAGTTCTTC.

The genes are TRBV11-1 and TRBJ2-7, with TRBD1 matching over 11 bases. From germline, CDR1 is SGHAT and CDR2 FQDESV (reference sequence). This CDR3 is built from 16 residues. The J segment lost 5 bases and the V segment lost 5 bases, leaving 11 bases of the junction unmatched. The CDR3 loop reads CASSPDRGRPGDEQYF. The CDR3 nucleotides are TGTGCCAGCAGCCCGGACAGGGGGCGCCCGGGGGACGAGCAGTACTTC.

This clone has a handful of counts. The chain uses TRBV11-3 and TRBJ2-1; D is ambiguous. Between the trimmed V and J ends, which lost 0 bases and 8 bases, there was a span of 11 bases. The V gene's germline CDR1 is SGHNT and CDR2 YENEEA. The CDR3 spans 14 residues. For the CDR3, the DNA is TGTGCCAGCAGCTTAGAAGGAGACGCGGATGAGCAGTTCTTC. It translates to CASSLEGDADEQFF.

The rearrangement uses TRBV6-1 and TRBJ1-5, with 8 nucleotides matching TRBD1. The germline V gene encodes CDR1 MNHNS and CDR2 SASEGT. With 4 bases clipped from V and 4 bases from J, the junction kept 9 bases outside the gene matches. The CDR3 spans 16 residues. The CDR3, as DNA: TGTGCCAGCAGTGGCTCGGGACAGGCCGCGAATCAGCCCCAGCATTTT. Encoded protein: CASSGSGQAANQPQHF.

V and J are TRBV2 and TRBJ2-7, with 7 bases identical to TRBD1. CDR1 and CDR2 from the germline V gene are SNHLY and FYNNEI. The CDR3 runs 13 residues. The trim removed 6 bases at V and 3 bases at J, leaving 5 bases unmatched. This CDR3 reads CASSRRQGYEQYF. The CDR3 coding sequence is TGTGCCAGCAGCAGGAGACAGGGCTACGAGCAGTACTTC.

This clone occurred a few times. This chain uses TRBV18 with TRBJ1-3; 7 nucleotides match TRBD1. CDR1 is KGHSH and CDR2 is LQKENI in the germline V gene. V shed 5 bases, J shed 0 bases, and the junction held 4 bases outside the gene matches. This CDR3 contains 15 residues. The CDR3 is CASSGTVGSGNTIYF. In DNA form, the CDR3 reads TGTGCCAGCTCAGGGACAGTTGGCTCTGGAAACACCATATATTTT.